Listed below are T cell receptor beta chains from one sample, sequenced in a study of tumor and adjacent non-tumor tissue in lung cancer. TCRdb itself ran the multiplex PCR reads through MiXCR, one entry per CDR3 protein. The sample holds roughly 74,000 distinct CDR3 sequences, 76% seen once. Specimen: distant non-tumor lung tissue. These receptors were collected from a man between 65 and 80 years old with non-small cell lung cancer. CDR3s include the opening cysteine and the closing phenylalanine or tryptophan. A D gene is named only where the DNA matches it firmly. Clone sizes are given selectively: once, few, many, or a class where the clone is expanded.

v_call,j_call,clone_size,d_call,cdr3_nt,cdr3_aa
TRBV11-3,TRBJ2-2,NA,TRBD2,TGTGCCTGCAGCTTAGGGGTGACTAGCCAGAACACTGGGGAGCTGTTTTTT,CACSLGVTSQNTGELFF
TRBV6-6,TRBJ2-5,NA,NA,TGTGGCATCAGAGGCGTTCCCGAGACCCAGTACTTC,CGIRGVPETQYF
TRBV11-3,TRBJ2-3,NA,NA,TGTGCCAGCATCCGTCGGGATGTTAGCATAGATACGCAGTATTTT,CASIRRDVSIDTQYF
TRBV11-1,TRBJ2-7,few,NA,TGTACCAGTAGCTTGTTTGGTGGATACGAGCAGTACTTC,CTSSLFGGYEQYF
TRBV11-1,TRBJ2-7,NA,NA,TGTGCCAACAGCACCAGGGATGCAGATTACGAGCAGTACTTC,CANSTRDADYEQYF
TRBV4-1,TRBJ2-1,NA,NA,TGCATCAGCAGCCAAGTGGGCGAGGGGGTTGAGCAGTTCTTC,CISSQVGEGVEQFF
TRBV6-5,TRBJ1-6,NA,NA,TGTGCCAATAGTAATTCCGACGGTAAAAATTCACCCCTCCACTTT,CANSNSDGKNSPLHF
TRBV11-2,TRBJ2-2,once,NA,TGTCCCAGCAGGTACAGGGACCTAGTGGCCGGGGAGCTGTCTTTT,CPSRYRDLVAGELSF
TRBV29-1,TRBJ2-3,NA,NA,TGCAGCAAGGGGGGGGCCACAGAAACGCAGTACTTT,CSKGGATETQYF
TRBV10-3,TRBJ2-7,once,NA,TGTACCACCCAAGACCCGCCGGCGTACAATGAGCAGTACTTC,CTTQDPPAYNEQYF
TRBV6-6,TRBJ1-2,NA,NA,TGTGTCAGCAGCCCTAGACAGGTCTCAAGGCGTTACACCTTC,CVSSPRQVSRRYTF
TRBV12-3/TRBV12-4,TRBJ2-5,NA,TRBD2,TGTGCCAGCAGCGTGCTAGCGGGAGTGATGGAGATCCAGTACTTC,CASSVLAGVMEIQYF
TRBV7-9,TRBJ2-5,few,NA,TGTGCCAGCAGCTTAGGTTATGGGGGCGCCCAGACCCAGTACTTC,CASSLGYGGAQTQYF
TRBV20-1,TRBJ2-1,NA,NA,TGCATTGCCACGGAGGCACTAGGCCCTAGGGAGCAGTTCTTC,CIATEALGPREQFF
TRBV6-2/TRBV6-3,TRBJ2-5,NA,NA,TGTGCCAGCGGTACAAACCCAAGCCAGGAGACCCAGTACTTC,CASGTNPSQETQYF
TRBV11-2,TRBJ2-5,NA,TRBD1,TGTGCCAGCAGCGTAAGAACCGGGACAGTGAAGACCCAGTACTTC,CASSVRTGTVKTQYF
TRBV29-1,TRBJ1-1,NA,NA,TGCAACGTTGTTATCCAGATGAACACTGGAGCTTTCTTT,CNVVIQMNTGAFF
TRBV18,TRBJ2-1,NA,NA,TGTGTCAGCTCACTTACCGGGATAGTCTCCCACAATGAGCAGTTCTTC,CVSSLTGIVSHNEQFF
TRBV29-1,TRBJ2-1,NA,TRBD1,TGCAGCGTTACCCACTGGACAGGGGGCTACAGTGAGCAGTTTTTC,CSVTHWTGGYSEQFF
TRBV12-3/TRBV12-4,TRBJ1-5,many,TRBD1,TGTGCCAGCAGTCTCACGCAGGGGGTGAGCAATCAGCCCCAGCATTTT,CASSLTQGVSNQPQHF
TRBV6-5,TRBJ1-1,NA,NA,TGTGCCAGCAGTTACTCGCCCCGGGGGAACACTGAAATTTTCTTT,CASSYSPRGNTEIFF
TRBV4-2,TRBJ2-1,NA,TRBD2,TGTGTCAGCAGCCGTGGACTAGTCGATGAGCAGTTCTTC,CVSSRGLVDEQFF
TRBV11-3,TRBJ2-3,few,NA,TGTGCCAGCAGCTTAGGTCCACGACTAGTGGGGCTCACAGATACGCAGTATTTT,CASSLGPRLVGLTDTQYF
TRBV5-1,TRBJ2-5,NA,TRBD2,TGCGCCAGCAGCCCGGGACTAGCGGGAGCAGGGGAGACCCAGTACTTC,CASSPGLAGAGETQYF
TRBV20-1,TRBJ2-1,NA,NA,TGCAGTGCTAATAATAATGGGGTGGGACATCGCAATGAGCAGTTCTTC,CSANNNGVGHRNEQFF
TRBV12-3/TRBV12-4,TRBJ1-1,NA,TRBD1,TGTGCCAGCACTTTATCTAACAGGGGTAGTGAAGCTTTCTTT,CASTLSNRGSEAFF
TRBV6-2/TRBV6-3,TRBJ1-5,NA,NA,TGTGCCAGCAGTTACTCGATTAGGGGTACAAGAGCGAGCAACCAGCCACAGCATTTT,CASSYSIRGTRASNQPQHF
TRBV11-2,TRBJ2-1,NA,NA,TGTGCCAGCAGCGAATCGTTAGGGGGAAATGAGCAGGTCTTC,CASSESLGGNEQVF
TRBV10-2,TRBJ2-5,NA,NA,TGCGCCAGCAGGACGGGAATGATCCAAGAGACCCATTACTTC,CASRTGMIQETHYF
TRBV6-5,TRBJ2-7,NA,NA,TGTGCCAGCGGTTACACAGACTACTACGAGCAGTACTTC,CASGYTDYYEQYF
TRBV11-2,TRBJ2-5,NA,TRBD1,TGTGCCAGCAGCCCAGGGACAGTTGGGCAAGATACCCATTACTTC,CASSPGTVGQDTHYF
TRBV7-8,TRBJ2-1,NA,TRBD2,TGTGCCAGCAGCCCGCCCACTAGCGGAGGCGATAAGCAGTTCTTC,CASSPPTSGGDKQFF
TRBV6-2/TRBV6-3,TRBJ1-2,NA,TRBD1,TGTGCTAGCAGCCAGGGACAGCACTTTGGCTACACCTTC,CASSQGQHFGYTF
TRBV6-6,TRBJ2-1,NA,NA,TGTACCAGCTGTTCACAGGGCTCGGGTGAGCAGTTCTTC,CTSCSQGSGEQFF
TRBV29-1,TRBJ2-3,NA,NA,TGCGGCTTACTCCCATATGTGACAGTGGGGGACACAGATACACAGTATTTT,CGLLPYVTVGDTDTQYF
TRBV6-1,TRBJ1-2,once,TRBD1,TGTGCCGGCAGTGAGCTACAGGGGGCTGAGGGCTACACCTTC,CAGSELQGAEGYTF
TRBV6-2/TRBV6-3,TRBJ2-7,large,TRBD1,TGTGCCAGCAGTACTAAGACAGGGGGATCCTACGAGCAGTACTTC,CASSTKTGGSYEQYF
TRBV6-5,TRBJ2-1,few,TRBD2,TGTGCCATCTCCTCTAGCGGGGCTGGGTTTGAGCAGATCTTC,CAISSSGAGFEQIF
TRBV29-1,TRBJ2-7,once,NA,TGCAGCGTTGGAAGAGTGCCGTACGAGCAGTACTTC,CSVGRVPYEQYF
TRBV16,TRBJ1-2,NA,NA,TGTGCCAGCAGCCAATCTTGGAGGGCTCCAGCTATCGGCTACACCTTC,CASSQSWRAPAIGYTF
TRBV4-1,TRBJ2-1,NA,TRBD2,TGCGCCGGCAGCCAAGATAAACTAGCGGCTAACTACAATGAGCAGTTCTTT,CAGSQDKLAANYNEQFF